This entry describes one TCR beta chain. V trimming: 8 bases; J trimming: 7 bases; junction bases outside the gene matches: 7. The CDR3 contains 14 residues. From germline, CDR1 is SGHVS and CDR2 FNYEAQ. This sample is part of a study of blood T cell repertoires in COVID-19. TCRdb's table, derived via immunoSEQ multiplex PCR, lists solely in-frame clones and lacks some. The sample yields hundreds of thousands of clones, 88% seen once. Everyone who took part was roughly 18 to 89 years old, and they came from 24 US areas. Sequences were obtained from PBMCs or T cells enriched from blood (not recorded which). The chain combines TRBV7-6 with TRBJ1-6; 8 nucleotides line up with TRBD1. This receptor was identified in a woman in her forties with acute COVID-19. This chain's CDR3 is CASAMTGANSPLHF. DNA of the CDR3: TGTGCCAGCGCCATGACAGGGGCCAATTCACCCCTCCACTTT.